The TCR beta chain under discussion was sequenced for a study of blood T cell repertoires in COVID-19. Produced via immunoSEQ multiplex PCR; TCRdb's table is partial and in-frame only. The table includes under 150,000 clones, roughly 90% detected once. From germline, CDR1 is LGHDT and CDR2 YNNKEL (reference sequence). The ends were cut back, 1 base at V and 4 bases at J, with 13 bases in the middle. This CDR3 spans 15 amino acids. Participant-reported clinical history was the basis for cohort assignment. The specimen sequenced was PBMCs or T cells enriched from blood (not recorded which). The V and J genes are TRBV3-1 (or the pseudogene TRBV3-2) and TRBJ1-2; the D is unclear. This sequence was found in a woman aged 30 to 39 with acute COVID-19. CDR3 in DNA: TGTGCCAGCAGCCAAGGGCCAGGTTCGAGCTATGGCTACACCTTC. As protein: CASSQGPGSSYGYTF.